A single count supports the clone carrying this TCR beta chain. The sample originates from a study of blood T cell repertoires in COVID-19. Sequencing used immunoSEQ multiplex PCR; TCRdb keeps in-frame clones, though not all of them. The sample shows 250,000 to 300,000 clones, roughly 85% of them seen only once. This study enrolled people aged about 18 to 100 from about two dozen US geographic areas. Germline V gives CDR1 LNHDA, CDR2 SQIVND (reference sequence). Trimming stripped 1 base from V and 8 bases from J, with 17 bases between. This CDR3 is 15 amino acids long. This receptor was taken from a middle-aged man who had been exposed to COVID-19. The sample taken for sequencing was PBMCs or T cells enriched from blood (not recorded which). The V gene is TRBV19, the J gene TRBJ1-1; no clear D. The CDR3 spells CASSIGAPTTYEAFF. The CDR3 DNA reads as TGTGCCAGTAGTATAGGCGCACCCACCACTTACGAAGCTTTCTTT.